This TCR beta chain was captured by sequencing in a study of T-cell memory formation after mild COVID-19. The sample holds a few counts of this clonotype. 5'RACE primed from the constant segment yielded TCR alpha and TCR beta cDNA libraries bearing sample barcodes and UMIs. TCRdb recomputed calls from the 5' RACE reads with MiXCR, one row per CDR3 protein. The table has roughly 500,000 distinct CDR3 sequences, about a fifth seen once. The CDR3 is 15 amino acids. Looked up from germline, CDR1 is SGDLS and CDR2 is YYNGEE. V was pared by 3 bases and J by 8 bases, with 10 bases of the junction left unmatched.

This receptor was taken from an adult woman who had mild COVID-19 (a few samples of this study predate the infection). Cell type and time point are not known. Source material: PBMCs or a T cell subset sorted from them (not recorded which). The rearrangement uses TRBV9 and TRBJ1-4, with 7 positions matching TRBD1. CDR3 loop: CASSDDRAIPEKLFF. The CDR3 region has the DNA TGTGCCAGCAGCGACGACAGGGCAATCCCCGAAAAACTGTTTTTT.